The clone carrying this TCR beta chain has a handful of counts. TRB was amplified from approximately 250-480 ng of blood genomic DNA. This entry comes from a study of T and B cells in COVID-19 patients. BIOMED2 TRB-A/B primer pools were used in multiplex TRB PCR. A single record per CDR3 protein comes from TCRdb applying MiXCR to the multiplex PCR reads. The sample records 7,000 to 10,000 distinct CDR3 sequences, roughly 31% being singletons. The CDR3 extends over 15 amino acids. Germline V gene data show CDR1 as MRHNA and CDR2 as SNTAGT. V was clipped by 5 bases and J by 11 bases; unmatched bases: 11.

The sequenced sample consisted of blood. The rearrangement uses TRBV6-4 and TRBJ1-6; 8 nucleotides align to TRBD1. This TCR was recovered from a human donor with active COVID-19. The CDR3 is CASSFDRGGRAPLHF. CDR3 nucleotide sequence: TGTGCCAGCAGTTTCGACAGGGGAGGAAGAGCACCCCTCCACTTT.